These 5 T cell receptor beta chains were sequenced from one sample in a study of T cell responses to AZD1222 COVID-19 vaccine. Some clones are missing from TCRdb's copy, which holds only in-frame ones; the method was immunoSEQ multiplex PCR. Among about 110,000 clones listed, around nine tenths were seen once. Source: peripheral blood, taken on day 0 of AZD1222 vaccination. The receptors derive from an adult in good health.

The CDR3 nucleotides read TGCGCCAGCAGCTCGGGACTAGCGCAGGGGCATGAGCAGTTCTTC. Protein: CASSSGLAQGHEQFF. The chain is built from TRBV5-1 and TRBJ2-1; 10 bases are shared with TRBD2. Germline trimming cut 3 bases from V and 8 bases from J; bases unmatched to any gene: 8. The CDR3 runs 15 residues. The germline V gene has CDR1 SGHRS and CDR2 YFSETQ.

The CDR3 DNA reads TGTGCCAGCAGTTTGCCGGGGACAGATACGCAGTATTTT. Its translation is CASSLPGTDTQYF. This sequence joins TRBV12-3 or TRBV12-4 and TRBJ2-3, with a weak D call TRBD2 (5 bases). This CDR3 contains 13 residues. V lost 3 bases to trimming and J lost 3 bases, with 7 bases between them.

This clone has just one count. The V gene is TRBV19, the J gene TRBJ1-3; D uncertain. Trimming removed 5 bases from V and 8 bases from J, with 16 bases in between. The CDR3 covers 14 residues. The germline V gene has CDR1 LNHDA and CDR2 SQIVND (reference sequence). The CDR3 region is CASSLPELRDTIYF. CDR3 sequence (DNA): TGTGCCAGTAGTCTCCCGGAATTGCGGGACACCATATATTTT.

This chain uses TRBV28 with TRBJ2-7, with D perhaps matching TRBD1 or TRBD2 (7 bases each). The CDR3 is made up of 15 amino acids. Germline V gene sequence: CDR1 MDHEN, CDR2 SYDVKM. V was clipped by 2 bases and J by 0 bases, with 11 bases between them. CDR3 nucleotide sequence: TGTGCCAGCAGTTTACAGGGGGGGCCCTCCTACGAGCAGTACTTC. It is translated as CASSLQGGPSYEQYF.

The chain's CDR3 is CASSAGGPSYNEQFF. As DNA, the CDR3 is TGTGCCAGCAGCGCCGGGGGGCCCTCCTACAATGAGCAGTTCTTC. The chain uses TRBV6-5 and TRBJ2-1, with a tentative D call TRBD2 (7 bases). The length of the CDR3 is 15 residues. CDR1 and CDR2 (germline): MNHEY, SVGAGI. Trimming cost V 6 bases and J 0 bases, with 12 bases left between them.